This is a list of T cell receptor beta chains from one sample in a study of cytomegalovirus exposure and HLA in healthy donors. Clones were sequenced by immunoSEQ multiplex PCR, and TCRdb holds only the in-frame ones, with some missing. Of about 120,000 clones listed, more than 75% were seen once; the top ten hold roughly 2%. The sample was PBMCs. Receptor source: a woman in her twenties or thirties in good health and CMV-seronegative. The CDR3 runs from the conserved cysteine through the conserved F or W. The D gene is left open where the match is weak. Not all rows give a size; the values are once, few, many and, for expanded clones, a class.

TRBD1 | TRBJ1-1 | TRBV6-5 | . | TGTGCCAGCAGACCGACAGGGGATTACCCTGAAGCTTTCTTT | CASRPTGDYPEAFF
. | TRBJ1-2 | TRBV5-6 | . | TGTGCCAGCAGCTTGGCCGCGGGCAGGTCCGGCTACACCTTC | CASSLAAGRSGYTF
. | TRBJ2-7 | TRBV6-4 | . | TGTGCCAGCAGTGACTCGAGACAGAAACTCTCCTACGAGCAGTACTTC | CASSDSRQKLSYEQYF
. | TRBJ2-7 | TRBV5-3 | . | TGTGCCAGCAGCGTTCGAGGACAGTTCTCCTACGAGCAGTACTTC | CASSVRGQFSYEQYF
TRBD1 | TRBJ1-2 | TRBV2 | . | TGTGCCAGCAGTGCAGGGGGCGGCTATGGCTACACCTTC | CASSAGGGYGYTF
. | TRBJ2-7 | TRBV7-2 | . | TGTGCCAGCAGCCCGACGGTCGGGGAAGAGCAGTACTTC | CASSPTVGEEQYF
. | TRBJ1-3 | TRBV6-1 | few | TGTGCCAGCAGTGAAGGGAGGATCTCTGGAAACACCATATATTTT | CASSEGRISGNTIYF
. | TRBJ2-1 | TRBV2 | . | TGTGCCAGCGTTCTGTACAATGAGCAGTTCTTC | CASVLYNEQFF
. | TRBJ2-1 | TRBV7-8 | . | TGTGCCAGCAGCTTAGGGGGGGTCAATGAGCAGTTCTTC | CASSLGGVNEQFF
. | TRBJ1-5 | TRBV7-8 | . | TGTGCCAGCAGCCGTTCCAATCAGCCCCAGCATTTT | CASSRSNQPQHF
TRBD2 | TRBJ2-1 | TRBV9 | . | TGTGCCAGCAGCGTAGGGGTAGCGGGGTACAATGAGCAGTTCTTC | CASSVGVAGYNEQFF
. | TRBJ1-6 | TRBV19 | . | TGTGCCAGTAGTCAGGTCAGGGATAATTCACCCCTCCACTTT | CASSQVRDNSPLHF
TRBD1 | TRBJ2-7 | TRBV25-1 | . | TGTGCCAGCAGTGAATTTTTACAGGGGGCTGGGGAGCAGTACTTC | CASSEFLQGAGEQYF
TRBD1 | TRBJ2-7 | TRBV7-9 | . | TGTGCCAGCAGCCTGTCGACAGGGGCCTACGAGCAGTACTTC | CASSLSTGAYEQYF
. | TRBJ2-7 | TRBV29-1 | . | TGCAGCGTTAGGACAGATTTCTACGAGCAGTACTTC | CSVRTDFYEQYF
. | TRBJ2-5 | TRBV4-1 | . | TGCGCCAGCAGCCACACGGGGGAAGAGACCCAGTACTTC | CASSHTGEETQYF